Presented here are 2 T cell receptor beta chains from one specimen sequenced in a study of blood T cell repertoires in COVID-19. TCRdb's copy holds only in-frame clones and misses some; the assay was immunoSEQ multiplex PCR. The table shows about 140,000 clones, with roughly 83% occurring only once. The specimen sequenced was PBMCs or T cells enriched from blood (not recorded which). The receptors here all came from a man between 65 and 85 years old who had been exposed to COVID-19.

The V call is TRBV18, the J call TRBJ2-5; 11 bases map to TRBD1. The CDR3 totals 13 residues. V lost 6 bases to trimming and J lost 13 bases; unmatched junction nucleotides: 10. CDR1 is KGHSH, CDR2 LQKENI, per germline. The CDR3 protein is CASSPKDRGPGYF. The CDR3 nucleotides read TGTGCCAGCTCCCCCAAGGACAGGGGGCCGGGGTACTTC.

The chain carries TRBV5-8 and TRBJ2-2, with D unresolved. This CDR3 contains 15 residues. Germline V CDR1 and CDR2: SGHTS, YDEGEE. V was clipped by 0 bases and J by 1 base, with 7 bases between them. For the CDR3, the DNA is TGTGCCAGCAGCTTGGTCCCCCGGAACACCGGGGAGCTGTTTTTT. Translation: CASSLVPRNTGELFF.